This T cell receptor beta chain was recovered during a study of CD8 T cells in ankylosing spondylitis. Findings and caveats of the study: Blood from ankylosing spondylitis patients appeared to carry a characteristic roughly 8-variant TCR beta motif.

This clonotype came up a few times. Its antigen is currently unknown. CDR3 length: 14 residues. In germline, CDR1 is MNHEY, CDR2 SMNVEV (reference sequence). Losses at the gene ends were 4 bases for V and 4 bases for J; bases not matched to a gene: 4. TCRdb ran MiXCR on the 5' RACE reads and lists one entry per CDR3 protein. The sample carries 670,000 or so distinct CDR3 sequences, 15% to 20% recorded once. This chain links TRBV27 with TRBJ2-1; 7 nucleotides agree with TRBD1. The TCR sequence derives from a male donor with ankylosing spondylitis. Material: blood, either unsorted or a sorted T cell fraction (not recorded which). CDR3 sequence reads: CASSSGQTYNEQFF. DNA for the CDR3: TGTGCCAGCAGTTCGGGACAGACTTACAATGAGCAGTTCTTC.